The T cell receptor beta chain described here comes from a study of cytomegalovirus exposure and HLA in healthy donors. The CDR3 has 14 amino acids. J was trimmed by 0 bases and V by 9 bases; bases with no gene match: 8. CDR1 is SNHLY and CDR2 is FYNNEI in the germline V gene. This clone was seen a single time. Antigen: not known. Broader study findings: Rare TCR sequences predominated, though certain public TCRs were found in many donors. According to the study, roughly 160 TCR beta chains were cytomegalovirus-associated. The tendency of first-cohort TCR clusters to co-occur in the roughly 110 validation repertoires was the finding of a later analysis.

Assay used: immunoSEQ multiplex PCR; TCRdb lists only in-frame clones, some missing. The sample includes roughly 330,000 clones, around 87% of them seen just once. The TCR originated in a woman aged 25 to 45 in good health and CMV-seropositive. The specimen sequenced was PBMCs. The chain uses TRBV2 and TRBJ2-7; 7 nucleotides match TRBD1. DNA for the CDR3: TGTGCCAGTGAATCCGGGACAGTCTCCTACGAGCAGTACTTC. The encoded protein is CASESGTVSYEQYF.